This paragraph covers one TCR beta chain sequence. Its antigen remains unknown. Only in-frame clones appear in the TCRdb table, and some are missing; sequencing was by immunoSEQ multiplex PCR. The sample yields approximately 190,000 clones, about three quarters seen once. Germline CDR1 reads SGHAT; CDR2 reads FQNNGV. Trimming took 4 bases from V and 4 from J, leaving 13 bases between them. This CDR3 region has 14 residues. This specimen belongs to a study of cytotoxic CD8 clonotypes in ibrutinib-treated CLL. On the study more broadly: Among the patients, 10 to 11 presented as relapsed/refractory and 15 as treatment-naive; about 17 showed unmutated IGHV. The response samples were taken once patients had been treated for a median of approximately twelve months, range 6 to 36. Across samples, productive templates numbered 200,000 to 300,000 and productive rearrangements reached roughly 98,000 on average. Study-level points and caveats: Higher circulating CD8+ T-cell counts strongly accompanied higher baseline clonality, above age-matched healthy donors.

The receptor comes from a human donor with chronic lymphocytic leukemia. Sequencing was performed on PBMCs, taken after 12 months of ibrutinib treatment. V is TRBV11-2 and J is TRBJ2-5, with a tentative D call TRBD1 (6 bases). Here the CDR3 DNA reads TGTGCCAGCAGCTCGACGGACAGTTTAGAGACCCAGTACTTC. Its protein is CASSSTDSLETQYF.